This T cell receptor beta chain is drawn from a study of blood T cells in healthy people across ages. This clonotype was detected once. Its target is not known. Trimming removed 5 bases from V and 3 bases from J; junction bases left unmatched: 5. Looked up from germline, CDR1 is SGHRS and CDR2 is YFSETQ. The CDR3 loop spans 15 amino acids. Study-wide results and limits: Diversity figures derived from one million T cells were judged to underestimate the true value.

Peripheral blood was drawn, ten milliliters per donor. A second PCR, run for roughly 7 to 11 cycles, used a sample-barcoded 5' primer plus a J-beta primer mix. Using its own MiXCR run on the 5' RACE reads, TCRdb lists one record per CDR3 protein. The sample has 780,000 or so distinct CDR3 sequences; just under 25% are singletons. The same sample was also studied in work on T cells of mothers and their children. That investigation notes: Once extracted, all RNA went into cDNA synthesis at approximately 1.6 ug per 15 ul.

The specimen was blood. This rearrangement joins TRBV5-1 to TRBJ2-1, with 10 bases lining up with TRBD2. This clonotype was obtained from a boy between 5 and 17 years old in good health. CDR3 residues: CASRNIAGGYNEQFF. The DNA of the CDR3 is TGCGCCAGCAGGAACATAGCGGGAGGCTACAATGAGCAGTTCTTC.